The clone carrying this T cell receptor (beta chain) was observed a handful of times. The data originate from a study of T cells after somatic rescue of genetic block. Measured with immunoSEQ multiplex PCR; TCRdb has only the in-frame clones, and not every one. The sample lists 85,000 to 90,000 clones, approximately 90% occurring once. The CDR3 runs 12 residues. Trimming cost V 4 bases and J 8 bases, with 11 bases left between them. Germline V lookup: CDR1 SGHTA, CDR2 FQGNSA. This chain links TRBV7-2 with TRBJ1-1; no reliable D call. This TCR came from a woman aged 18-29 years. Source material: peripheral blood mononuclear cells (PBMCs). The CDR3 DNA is TGTGCCAGCAGCTCCCTTCGAGGGGAAGCTTTCTTT. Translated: CASSSLRGEAFF.